The next 29 T cell receptor beta chains were all read from a single sample in a study of CD8 T cells in ankylosing spondylitis. Study results and limitations: A motif in TCR beta, a set of roughly eight highly homologous variants, appeared characteristic of ankylosing spondylitis blood.

TCRdb re-called the 5' RACE reads with MiXCR, one entry per CDR3 protein. The sample records 400,000 or so distinct CDR3 sequences, roughly 27% being singletons. Their antigens remain unidentified. The sequencing input was blood, either unsorted or a sorted T cell fraction (not recorded which). The receptors stem from a male donor with ankylosing spondylitis.

V usage is TRBV5-5 and J usage is TRBJ1-2; D gene ambiguous. CDR1 and CDR2 (germline): SGHKS, YYEKEE (reference sequence). The CDR3 is 14 residues long. V lost 0 bases and J 4 bases, leaving 10 bases between the germline ends. The DNA for the CDR3 is TGTGCCAGCAGCTTGGAAGTCGAGGCCTATGGCTACACCTTC. Its translation: CASSLEVEAYGYTF. The complete variable domain, with remaining parts taken from reference TRBV5-5 and TRBJ1-2, reads DAGVTQSPTHLIKTRGQQVTLRCSPISGHKSVSWYQQVLGQGPQFIFQYYEKEERGRGNFPDRFSARQFPNYSSELNVNALLLGDSALYLCASSLEVEAYGYTFGSGTRLTVV.

The genes are TRBV21-1 and TRBJ2-7; no check of the table's D call, TRBD2, against the DNA was made. TRBV21-1 is tagged as a pseudogene. The CDR3 length is 14 residues. CDR3: CASSKVGGNYEQYF. CDR3 coding DNA: TGTGCCAGCAGCAAAGTTGGAGGGAACTACGAGCAGTACTTC.

The V and J genes are TRBV20-1 and TRBJ1-1, with TRBD1 matching 10 bases. V dropped 5 bases and J dropped 4; count of bases not matched to a gene: 4. Germline CDR1 and CDR2: DFQATT and SNEGSKA (reference sequence). The CDR3 sequence is 13 residues long. The DNA for the CDR3 is TGCAGTGCTCAGACAGGGGGCGGCACTGAAGCTTTCTTT. Protein sequence: CSAQTGGGTEAFF.

The chain carries TRBV29-1 and TRBJ1-5; D remains ambiguous. The CDR3 is 12 residues long. V was clipped by 7 bases and J by 2 bases, with 9 bases between them. CDR1 is SQVTM and CDR2 is ANQGSEA in the germline V gene. This chain's CDR3 is CSAGGGNQPQHF. The CDR3 DNA sequence: TGCAGCGCGGGCGGGGGCAATCAGCCCCAGCATTTT.

The V and J genes are TRBV12-3 or TRBV12-4 and TRBJ1-6, with D uncertain. With 6 bases removed from V and 7 bases from J, the gap between germline ends came to 7 bases. The CDR3 has 12 amino acids. The CDR3 loop reads CASRLRNSPLHF. The CDR3 bases are TGTGCCAGCAGGCTGCGGAATTCACCCCTCCACTTT.

This clonotype came up a few times. CDR3 sequence reads: CASSLWGPDRGTEAFF. The CDR3 nucleotides are TGTGCCAGCAGCTTATGGGGTCCGGACAGGGGGACTGAAGCTTTCTTT. The rearrangement uses TRBV7-2 and TRBJ1-1; 10 nucleotides agree with TRBD1. The CDR3 loop spans 16 amino acids. Unmatched junction bases numbered 8, after V lost 2 bases and J lost 5 bases. Per the germline V gene, CDR1 is SGHTA and CDR2 is FQGNSA.

The chain joins TRBV5-6 to TRBJ1-5, with D possibly matching TRBD1 (5 bases). Trimming took off 4 bases at V and 8 bases at J, with 22 bases between the two ends. CDR1 and CDR2 from the germline V gene are SGHDT and YYEEEE. This CDR3 is built from 16 residues. This CDR3 reads CASSDQSAGVIKPQHF. The CDR3 nucleotides are TGTGCCAGCAGCGACCAGTCAGCGGGGGTAATCAAGCCCCAGCATTTT.

This chain uses TRBV10-3 with TRBJ2-3; possible D gene TRBD1, 5 bases. The germline gives CDR1 ENHRY, CDR2 SYGVKD. V lost 2 bases to trimming and J lost 1 base, with 10 bases between them. There are 15 residues in the CDR3. As DNA, the CDR3 is TGTGCCATCAGTGAGAGGACATTCGGCACAGATACGCAGTATTTT. It codes for CAISERTFGTDTQYF.

CDR3 loop: CASSQLGGPSNEQYV. The CDR3, as DNA: TGTGCCAGCAGTCAGCTTGGGGGGCCCTCCAACGAGCAGTACGTC. V gene TRBV2 combines with J gene TRBJ2-7; either TRBD1 or TRBD2 may fit D (6 bases each). The CDR3 length is 15 residues. The germline V gene has CDR1 SNHLY and CDR2 FYNNEI.

In its sample, this clonotype was seen a few times. This chain links TRBV20-1 with TRBJ2-3; 10 bases are a match to TRBD2. CDR3 size: 15 residues. Germline values: CDR1 DFQATT, CDR2 SNEGSKA (reference sequence). With V trimmed by 6 bases and J by 2 bases, 8 bases remained unmatched. The CDR3 DNA reads as TGCAGTGCCCTCCCAGCGGGAGGGAACACAGATACGCAGTATTTT. Translating it yields CSALPAGGNTDTQYF.

As DNA, the CDR3 is TGTGCCAGCAGTTACTCCTTGGGACAGATACAAGAGACCCAGTACTTC. Amino acid sequence: CASSYSLGQIQETQYF. The rearrangement uses TRBV28 and TRBJ2-5; 7 nucleotides align to TRBD1. CDR1 and CDR2 from the germline V gene are MDHEN and SYDVKM. V gave up 4 bases and J gave up 2 bases; unmatched junction bases: 10. The CDR3 consists of 16 residues.

The table lists this clonotype with a few counts. The chain links TRBV5-1 to TRBJ2-7; 9 bases agree with TRBD2. The CDR3 covers 15 residues. The V segment lost 4 bases and the J segment 4 bases; nucleotides outside the gene matches: 9. In germline, CDR1 is SGHRS, CDR2 YFSETQ. The CDR3 is CASSRSGGREYEQYF. The DNA of the CDR3 is TGCGCCAGCAGCCGGTCGGGCGGGAGGGAATACGAGCAGTACTTC.

This clonotype was recorded only once. The chain has TRBV9 and TRBJ2-1; D may match TRBD1 or TRBD2 (5 bases each). Germline lookup yields CDR1 SGDLS and CDR2 YYNGEE. The CDR3 spans 14 residues. Between the trimmed V and J ends, which lost 0 bases and 4 bases, there was a span of 8 bases. CDR3 coding DNA: TGTGCCAGCAGCGTAGGAGGGGCGTACAATGAGCAGTTCTTC. Translating gives CASSVGGAYNEQFF. The full variable domain, its missing parts supplied by reference TRBV9 and TRBJ2-1, is DSGVTQTPKHLITATGQRVTLRCSPRSGDLSVYWYQQSLDQGLQFLIQYYNGEERAKGNILERFSAQQFPDLHSELNLSSLELGDSALYFCASSVGGAYNEQFFGPGTRLTVL.

The gene calls are TRBV7-2 and TRBJ1-1, with D unclear. The V gene lost 2 bases and the J gene lost 1 base, with 8 bases spanning the gap. CDR3 length: 14 amino acids. Germline loops: CDR1 SGHTA, CDR2 FQGNSA. The CDR3 region is CASSLIGRNTEAFF. CDR3 nucleotide sequence: TGTGCCAGCAGCTTAATCGGACGGAACACTGAAGCTTTCTTT.

In DNA form, the CDR3 reads TGCGCCAGCAGCTTGGCGGGGGGACAGTACGACTACGAGCAGTACGTC. Translated: CASSLAGGQYDYEQYV. The V and J genes are TRBV5-1 and TRBJ2-7; tentatively, D is TRBD1 or TRBD2 (7 bases each). Germline-derived CDR1 and CDR2 are SGHRS and YFSETQ. Trimming stripped 0 bases from V and 3 bases from J, with 16 bases between. The length of the CDR3 is 16 residues.

The table lists this clonotype with a few counts. The gene calls are TRBV20-1 and TRBJ1-5; possible D gene TRBD1, 6 bases. V lost 5 bases to trimming and J lost 2 bases, with 16 bases between them. The CDR3 sequence is 15 residues long. From germline, CDR1 is DFQATT and CDR2 SNEGSKA (reference sequence). The CDR3 nucleotides are TGCAGTGCTTCGCCAGGGGACTTTGGCAATCAGCCCCAGCATTTT. Translated: CSASPGDFGNQPQHF.

The V call is TRBV10-3, the J call TRBJ1-3; tentative D call: TRBD1 (5 bases). From germline, CDR1 is ENHRY and CDR2 SYGVKD. With 6 bases removed from V and 0 bases from J, the gap between germline ends came to 12 bases. The CDR3 is 15 amino acids. The CDR3 spells CAIRSDSSSGNTIYF. For the CDR3, the DNA is TGTGCCATCAGGAGTGACAGCAGCTCTGGAAACACCATATATTTT.

This clonotype showed up just once. The chain links TRBV7-9 to TRBJ2-2, with D maybe TRBD1 (6 bases). V was pared by 6 bases and J by 5 bases, with 16 bases between. Germline lookup yields CDR1 SEHNR and CDR2 FQNEAQ (reference sequence). The CDR3 length is 15 residues. CDR3 bases: TGTGCCAGCAGTCCCCACAGGGTATTGACCGGGGAGCTGTTTTTT. Its protein is CASSPHRVLTGELFF.

This clonotype was counted between two and nine times. The chain recombines TRBV12-3 or TRBV12-4 with TRBJ1-5, with 9 bases fitting TRBD1. The CDR3 is 14 residues long. V dropped 7 bases and J dropped 2; count of bases not matched to a gene: 3. CDR3 sequence: CASTWTGGNQPQHF. For the CDR3, the DNA is TGTGCCAGCACCTGGACAGGGGGCAATCAGCCCCAGCATTTT.

This chain connects TRBV5-4 to TRBJ1-1, with D maybe TRBD1 (6 bases). Germline V gives CDR1 SGHNT, CDR2 YYREEE (reference sequence). Trimming cost V 2 bases and J 3 bases, with 14 bases left between them. CDR3 length: 15 amino acids. CDR3 in DNA: TGTGCCAGCAGCTTAAATACAGGGACGGACACTGAAGCTTTCTTT. Its translation is CASSLNTGTDTEAFF.

The chain links TRBV2 to TRBJ2-7; 11 positions match TRBD2. Per the germline V gene, CDR1 is SNHLY and CDR2 is FYNNEI. Trimming took 8 bases from V and 4 from J; bases not matched to a gene: 7. The CDR3 has 14 residues. The CDR3 DNA follows: TGTGCCAGCGAGCCCGGGACTAGCGGTTACGAGCAGTACGTC. Its translation: CASEPGTSGYEQYV.

This clonotype was observed a few times. Here the CDR3 DNA reads TGTGCCAGCAGCATCCAGGGGATATCGAATTCACCCCTCCACTTT. Its translation is CASSIQGISNSPLHF. The rearrangement joins TRBV7-2 to TRBJ1-6; tentatively, D is TRBD1 (6 bases). The CDR3 covers 15 residues. Germline-derived CDR1 and CDR2 are SGHTA and FQGNSA. Trimming took off 5 bases at V and 7 bases at J, with 15 bases between the two ends.

The CDR3, as DNA: TGCGCCAGCAGCCTTAGCGGGAGAAGAGGGAACAATGAGCAGTTCTTC. Protein sequence: CASSLSGRRGNNEQFF. The chain carries TRBV5-1 and TRBJ2-1; 9 positions match TRBD2. Trimming at V came to 4 bases and at J to 5 bases, leaving 10 bases not matched to a gene. The CDR3 loop spans 16 amino acids. Germline V CDR1 and CDR2: SGHRS, YFSETQ.

This chain links TRBV6-2 or TRBV6-3 with TRBJ2-5; the D gene is possibly TRBD1 (6 bases). Per the germline V gene, CDR1 is MNHEY and CDR2 is SVGEGT. The CDR3 is 16 amino acids. The V gene lost 0 bases and the J gene lost 3 bases, with 14 bases spanning the gap. The CDR3 loop reads CASSYSWTAWEETQYF. Written as DNA, the CDR3 is TGTGCCAGCAGTTACTCGTGGACAGCATGGGAAGAGACCCAGTACTTC.

This clonotype turned up a few times. As DNA, the CDR3 is TGTGCCAGCAGTCAGACCGACAGGGTCCGGGAAAAACTGTTTTTT. It specifies CASSQTDRVREKLFF. This chain uses TRBV6-7 with TRBJ1-4; 7 nucleotides match TRBD1. TRBV6-7 is an ORF for which the function is uncertain. CDR3 length equals 15 residues. J gave up 8 bases and V 5 bases, and 11 bases lay outside the gene matches.

The table lists this clonotype with a few counts. This chain uses TRBV7-2 with TRBJ1-2, with D possibly matching TRBD1 (6 bases). Germline-derived CDR1 and CDR2 are SGHTA and FQGNSA. Trimming left V 6 bases short and J 7 bases short, with 18 bases between. This CDR3 comprises 14 residues. CDR3 nucleotide sequence: TGTGCCAGCAGACCCGATACAGGGAAGGGTGGCTACACCTTC. Encoded protein: CASRPDTGKGGYTF.

Only a few counts were recorded for this clonotype. The chain combines TRBV6-1 with TRBJ1-5, with D unclear. From germline, CDR1 is MNHNS and CDR2 SASEGT. CDR3 length equals 14 residues. V shed 6 bases and J shed 1 base, with 10 bases lying between them. The CDR3 here is CASSGLRSNQPQHF. The CDR3 coding sequence is TGTGCCAGCAGCGGGCTGCGGAGCAATCAGCCCCAGCATTTT.

The DNA of the CDR3 is TGTGCCAGCAGCGCCAGAGGGGGGAGAAACACCGGGGAGCTGTTTTTT. It translates to CASSARGGRNTGELFF. The chain joins TRBV4-2 to TRBJ2-2; possibly TRBD1 or TRBD2 for D (6 bases each). Germline values: CDR1 LGHNA, CDR2 YNFKEQ. This CDR3 spans 16 amino acids. V was pared by 5 bases and J by 2 bases, with 15 bases between.

The chain joins TRBV5-1 to TRBJ1-1; TRBD1 might be the D (6 bases). V was trimmed by 6 bases and J by 1 base, leaving 10 bases between them. CDR3 length: 13 amino acids. The germline gives CDR1 SGHRS, CDR2 YFSETQ. CDR3 DNA sequence: TGCGCCAGCACTGAACAGGGGAACACTGAAGCTTTCTTT. This encodes CASTEQGNTEAFF.